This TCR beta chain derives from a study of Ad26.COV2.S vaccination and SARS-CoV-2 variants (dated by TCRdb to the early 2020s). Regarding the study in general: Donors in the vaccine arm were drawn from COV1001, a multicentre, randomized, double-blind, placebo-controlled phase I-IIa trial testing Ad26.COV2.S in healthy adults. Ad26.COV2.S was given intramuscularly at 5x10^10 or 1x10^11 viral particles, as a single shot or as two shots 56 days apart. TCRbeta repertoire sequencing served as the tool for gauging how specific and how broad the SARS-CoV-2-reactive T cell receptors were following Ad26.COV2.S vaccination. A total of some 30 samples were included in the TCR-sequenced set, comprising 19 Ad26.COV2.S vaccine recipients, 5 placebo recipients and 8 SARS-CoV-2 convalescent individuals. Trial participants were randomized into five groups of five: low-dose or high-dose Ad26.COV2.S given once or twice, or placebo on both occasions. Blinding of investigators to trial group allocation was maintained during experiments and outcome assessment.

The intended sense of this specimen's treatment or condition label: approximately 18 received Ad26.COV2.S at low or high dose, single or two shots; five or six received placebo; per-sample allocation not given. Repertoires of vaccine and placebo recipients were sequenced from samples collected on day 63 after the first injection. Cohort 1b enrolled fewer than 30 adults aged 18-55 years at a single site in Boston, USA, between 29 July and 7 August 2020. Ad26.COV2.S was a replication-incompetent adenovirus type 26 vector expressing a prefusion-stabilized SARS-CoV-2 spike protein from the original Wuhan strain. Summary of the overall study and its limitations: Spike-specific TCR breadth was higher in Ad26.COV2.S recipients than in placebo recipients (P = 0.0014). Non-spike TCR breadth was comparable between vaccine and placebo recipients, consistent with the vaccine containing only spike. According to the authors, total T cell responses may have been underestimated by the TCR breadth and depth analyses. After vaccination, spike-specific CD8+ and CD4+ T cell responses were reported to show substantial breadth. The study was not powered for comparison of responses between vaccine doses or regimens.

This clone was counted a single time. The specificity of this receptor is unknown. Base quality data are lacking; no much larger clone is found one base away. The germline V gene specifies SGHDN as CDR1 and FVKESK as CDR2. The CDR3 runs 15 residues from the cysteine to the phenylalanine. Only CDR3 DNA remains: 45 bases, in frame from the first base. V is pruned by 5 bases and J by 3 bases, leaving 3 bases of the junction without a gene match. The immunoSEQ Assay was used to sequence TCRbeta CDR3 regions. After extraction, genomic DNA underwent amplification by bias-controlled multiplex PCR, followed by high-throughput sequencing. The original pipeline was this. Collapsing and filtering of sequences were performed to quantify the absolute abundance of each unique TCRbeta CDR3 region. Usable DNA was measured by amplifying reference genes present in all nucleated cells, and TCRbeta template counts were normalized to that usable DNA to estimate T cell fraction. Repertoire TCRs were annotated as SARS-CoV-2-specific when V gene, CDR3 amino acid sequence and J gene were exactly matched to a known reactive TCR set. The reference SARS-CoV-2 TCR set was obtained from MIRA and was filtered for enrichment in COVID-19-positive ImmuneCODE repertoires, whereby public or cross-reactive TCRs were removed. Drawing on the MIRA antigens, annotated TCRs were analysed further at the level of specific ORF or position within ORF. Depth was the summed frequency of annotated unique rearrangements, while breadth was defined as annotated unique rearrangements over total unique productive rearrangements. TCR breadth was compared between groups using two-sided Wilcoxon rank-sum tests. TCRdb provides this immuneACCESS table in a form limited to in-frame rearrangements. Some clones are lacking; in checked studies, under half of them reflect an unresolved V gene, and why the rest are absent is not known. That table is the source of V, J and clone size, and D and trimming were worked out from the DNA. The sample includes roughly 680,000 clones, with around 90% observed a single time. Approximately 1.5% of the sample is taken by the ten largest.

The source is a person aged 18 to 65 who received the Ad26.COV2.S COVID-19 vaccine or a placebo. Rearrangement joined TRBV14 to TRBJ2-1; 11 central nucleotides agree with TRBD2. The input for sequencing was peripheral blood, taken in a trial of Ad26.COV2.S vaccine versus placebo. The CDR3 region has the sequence CASSKGTSGYNEQFF. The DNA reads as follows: TGTGCCAGCAGCAAAGGGACTAGCGGCTACAATGAGCAGTTCTTC. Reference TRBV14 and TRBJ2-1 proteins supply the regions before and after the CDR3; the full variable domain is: EAGVTQFPSHSVIEKGQTVTLRCDPISGHDNLYWYRRVMGKEIKFLLHFVKESKQDESGMPNNRFLAERTGGTYSTLKVQPAELEDSGVYFCASSKGTSGYNEQFFGPGTRLTVL.